The 9 T cell receptor beta chains presented below share a single source sample, sequenced in a study of Ad26.COV2.S vaccination and SARS-CoV-2 variants. Treatment indicated: approximately 18 received Ad26.COV2.S at low or high dose, single or two shots; 5 received placebo; per-sample allocation not given. Sampling was performed 63 days after the first vaccine or placebo injection. TCRdb's copy holds only in-frame clones and misses some; the assay was immunoSEQ multiplex PCR. The sample shows about 350,000 clones, approximately 90% of them seen only once. The sample was peripheral blood, taken in a trial of Ad26.COV2.S vaccine versus placebo. The receptors stem from a person aged 18-65 years who received the Ad26.COV2.S COVID-19 vaccine or a placebo.

This chain links TRBV2 with TRBJ2-7, with D possibly matching TRBD2 (6 bases). The CDR3 contains 14 residues. V lost 8 bases and J lost 6, with 20 bases in between. CDR1 SNHLY and CDR2 FYNNEI come from the germline V gene. CDR3 sequence reads: CASQRVLGGGEQYF. Here the CDR3 DNA reads TGTGCCAGCCAGCGGGTATTGGGGGGTGGCGAGCAGTACTTC. Full variable domain (outside the CDR3, taken from reference TRBV2 and TRBJ2-7): EPEVTQTPSHQVTQMGQEVILRCVPISNHLYFYWYRQILGQKVEFLVSFYNNEISEKSEIFDDQFSVERPDGSNFTLKIRSTKLEDSAMYFCASQRVLGGGEQYFGPGTRLTVT.

The rearrangement joins TRBV3-1 (or the pseudogene TRBV3-2) to TRBJ2-1; D possibly matches TRBD1 or TRBD2 (5 bases each). CDR1 and CDR2 from the germline V gene are LGHDT and YNNKEL (reference sequence). This CDR3 comprises 19 residues. Trimming shortened V by 3 bases and J by 3 bases, and 24 bases separated the two germline ends. Here the CDR3 DNA reads TGTGCCAGCAGCCAGCTTAAGCGAGTGGGGGTGGGGGACTACAATGAGCAGTTCTTC. This codes for CASSQLKRVGVGDYNEQFF.

The sample holds a few counts of this clone. The gene calls are TRBV6-1 and TRBJ2-7; 12 bases match TRBD1. Unmatched junction bases numbered 11, after V lost 4 bases and J lost 7 bases. The CDR3 spans 16 residues. Germline values: CDR1 MNHNS, CDR2 SASEGT. The CDR3 region is CASSVTAGTGGEEQYF. In nucleotides, the CDR3 is TGTGCCAGCAGTGTTACTGCCGGGACAGGGGGCGAAGAGCAGTACTTC.

V is TRBV10-3 and J is TRBJ2-2, with 9 bases that match TRBD2. Germline lookup yields CDR1 ENHRY and CDR2 SYGVKD. The ends lost 2 bases at V and 5 bases at J; junction bases unmatched: 6. CDR3 length equals 16 residues. CDR3 residues: CAISEEASGVTGELFF. The CDR3 DNA follows: TGTGCCATCAGTGAGGAGGCTAGCGGGGTTACCGGGGAGCTGTTTTTT.

J is TRBJ1-2 and V is TRBV6-5; D may be TRBD1 (5 bases). The V end lost 2 bases, the J end lost 8 bases, and 6 bases lay between the germline ends. This CDR3 comprises 11 residues. Germline CDR1 is MNHEY and CDR2 is SVGAGI. The CDR3 DNA reads as TGTGCCAGCAGTTACGGACACGGCTACACCTTC. Translation: CASSYGHGYTF.

This rearrangement joins TRBV20-1 to TRBJ2-5; D gene ambiguous. The CDR3 is 11 amino acids. The V gene lost 6 bases and the J gene lost 1 base, with 6 bases spanning the gap. Germline loops: CDR1 DFQATT, CDR2 SNEGSKA (reference sequence). The CDR3 nucleotides read TGCAGTGCCCAAATCCAAGAGACCCAGTACTTC. Its translation: CSAQIQETQYF.

V and J are TRBV4-3 and TRBJ1-6; a weak D match, TRBD1 (6 bases). Trimming took off 4 bases at V and 6 bases at J, with 13 bases between the two ends. The germline CDR1 and CDR2 sequences are LGHNA and YSLEER. This CDR3 is 15 amino acids long. CDR3 amino acids: CASSRKRGGNSPLHF. The CDR3 bases are TGCGCCAGCAGCCGTAAGCGAGGGGGTAATTCACCCCTCCACTTT.

V gene TRBV19 combines with J gene TRBJ2-3; D not resolved. Trimming stripped 4 bases from V and 6 bases from J, with 5 bases between. There are 11 residues in the CDR3. The germline gives CDR1 LNHDA, CDR2 SQIVND (reference sequence). The CDR3 DNA follows: TGTGCCAGTAGTAGCTCCGATACGCAGTATTTT. This encodes CASSSSDTQYF.

This clone was counted between two and nine times. V usage is TRBV4-2 and J usage is TRBJ1-5; no clear D gene. The germline V gene has CDR1 LGHNA and CDR2 YNFKEQ. The CDR3 runs 13 residues. V dropped 3 bases and J dropped 7 bases, with 10 bases sitting between them. CDR3: CASSQGNSQPQHF. The CDR3 DNA reads TGTGCCAGCAGCCAGGGGAATTCCCAGCCCCAGCATTTT.